What follows are 14 T cell receptor beta chains derived from one specimen sequenced in a study of blood T cell repertoires in COVID-19. The protocol was immunoSEQ multiplex PCR, while the TCRdb copy is restricted to in-frame clones and leaves out a portion. The data hold approximately 200,000 clones, with roughly four fifths observed a single time. Specimen: PBMCs or T cells enriched from blood (not recorded which). All receptors come from a woman aged 40 to 50 with acute COVID-19.

The chain combines TRBV28 with TRBJ2-3, with TRBD2 identical over 8 bases. Germline values: CDR1 MDHEN, CDR2 SYDVKM. This CDR3 is built from 15 residues. Trimming cost V 5 bases and J 2 bases; bases outside gene matches: 6. This CDR3 reads CASSPPGLDTDTQYF. The CDR3, as DNA: TGTGCCAGCAGTCCGCCGGGACTAGACACAGATACGCAGTATTTT.

This chain joins TRBV6-5 and TRBJ1-6, with 8 positions matching TRBD1. The ends lost 7 bases at V and 8 bases at J; junction bases unmatched: 10. The CDR3 contains 15 residues. Per the germline V gene, CDR1 is MNHEY and CDR2 is SVGAGI. As DNA, the CDR3 is TGTGCCAGCAAACGACGGGACAGGACCGATTCACCCCTCCACTTT. Translated: CASKRRDRTDSPLHF.

The gene calls are TRBV3-1 (or the pseudogene TRBV3-2) and TRBJ2-7, with TRBD2 identical over 8 bases. The CDR3 has 15 amino acids. Germline values: CDR1 LGHDT, CDR2 YNNKEL (reference sequence). Unmatched junction bases numbered 8, after V lost 5 bases and J lost 2 bases. The CDR3 bases are TGTGCCAGCAGCAACAGCGGGAGTGGGACCTACGAGCAGTACTTC. The encoded protein is CASSNSGSGTYEQYF.

The chain employs TRBV5-1 and TRBJ2-2, with TRBD1 identical over 9 bases. The CDR3 is 15 amino acids. V shed 6 bases and J 0 bases; nucleotides not matched to a gene: 3. The germline CDR1 and CDR2 sequences are SGHRS and YFSETQ. The CDR3: CASKTGGPNTGELFF. The CDR3 bases are TGCGCCAGCAAAACAGGGGGCCCGAACACCGGGGAGCTGTTTTTT.

CDR3 coding DNA: TGCGCCAGCAGTGACCCCTCACTAGCGGGAGGGGAGACCCAGTACTTC. Translated: CASSDPSLAGGETQYF. The rearrangement joins TRBV10-1 to TRBJ2-5; 13 nucleotides line up with TRBD2. The CDR3 has 16 residues. Trimming at V came to 3 bases and at J to 5 bases, leaving 6 bases not matched to a gene. Germline CDR1 WNHNN, CDR2 SYGVQD (reference sequence).

The rearrangement uses TRBV28 and TRBJ1-4, with D possibly being TRBD1 (6 bases). The germline V gene encodes CDR1 MDHEN and CDR2 SYDVKM. V lost 3 bases to trimming and J lost 8 bases, with 13 bases between them. This CDR3 is built from 14 residues. The CDR3 sequence: CASSLGGAREKLFF. The CDR3 DNA is TGTGCCAGCAGTTTGGGGGGGGCTCGGGAAAAACTGTTTTTT.

This clone was recorded once. J is TRBJ1-6 and V is TRBV5-1; no clear D. Trimming stripped 4 bases from V and 0 bases from J, with 17 bases between. Germline V lookup: CDR1 SGHRS, CDR2 YFSETQ. The CDR3 contains 18 residues. Written as DNA, the CDR3 is TGCGCCAGCAGCCGCAATCCCAGTGATGCCTCCTATAATTCACCCCTCCACTTT. This gives the protein CASSRNPSDASYNSPLHF.

V is TRBV5-6 and J is TRBJ1-2; D is ambiguous. The CDR3 contains 13 residues. Germline CDR1 SGHDT, CDR2 YYEEEE. V dropped 3 bases and J dropped 7 bases, with 13 bases sitting between them. CDR3 sequence (DNA): TGTGCCAGCAGCTCCAAGCCGTATAGTGGCTACACCTTC. Its protein product is CASSSKPYSGYTF.

This sequence joins TRBV29-1 and TRBJ2-1; D may be TRBD1 (5 bases). The CDR3 covers 14 residues. CDR1 and CDR2 (germline): SQVTM, ANQGSEA. Trimming left V 7 bases short and J 3 bases short, with 16 bases between. CDR3 nucleotide sequence: TGCAGCGCCCCCCCGGTGGGGCGCTACAATGAGCAGTTCTTC. Translation: CSAPPVGRYNEQFF.

This clone was observed a few times. The chain joins TRBV6-5 to TRBJ1-5; D is uncertain. This CDR3 has 14 residues. Germline V lookup: CDR1 MNHEY, CDR2 SVGAGI. V was cut by 5 bases and J by 0 bases, with 8 bases left in between. CDR3 sequence: CASSRTDSNQPQHF. The CDR3 DNA follows: TGTGCCAGCAGTCGCACAGATAGCAATCAGCCCCAGCATTTT.

The CDR3 protein is CSVLVSGRGTGELFF. DNA of the CDR3: TGCAGCGTTTTGGTTAGCGGGAGAGGCACCGGGGAGCTGTTTTTT. The chain has TRBV29-1 and TRBJ2-2; 9 bases are a match to TRBD2. V trimming: 5 bases; J trimming: 4 bases; junction bases outside the gene matches: 8. Germline V lookup: CDR1 SQVTM, CDR2 ANQGSEA. The CDR3 length is 15 residues.

V and J are TRBV14 and TRBJ2-1; TRBD2 matches at 12 bases. Germline lookup yields CDR1 SGHDN and CDR2 FVKESK. This CDR3 region has 15 residues. Germline trimming cut 7 bases from V and 8 bases from J; bases unmatched to any gene: 9. The DNA for the CDR3 is TGTGCCAGCACCGTAGGACTAGCGGGATCCCATGAGCAGTTCTTC. The encoded protein is CASTVGLAGSHEQFF.

This clone was seen once. The chain couples TRBV5-1 to TRBJ1-1; perhaps TRBD1 as D (6 bases). Trimming pared 3 bases from V and 1 base from J, leaving 10 bases between. Germline-derived CDR1 and CDR2 are SGHRS and YFSETQ. This CDR3 contains 14 residues. The CDR3, as DNA: TGCGCCAGCAGCTCCGTACAGGGGAACACTGAAGCTTTCTTT. Amino acids: CASSSVQGNTEAFF.

CDR3 sequence (DNA): TGCGCCAGCAGCCTCCGACAGGATTCGACCGGGGAGCTGTTTTTT. Encoded protein: CASSLRQDSTGELFF. This chain links TRBV5-1 with TRBJ2-2, with D maybe TRBD1 (6 bases). V gave up 4 bases and J gave up 5 bases, with 15 bases separating them. Germline V lookup: CDR1 SGHRS, CDR2 YFSETQ. The CDR3 runs 15 residues.